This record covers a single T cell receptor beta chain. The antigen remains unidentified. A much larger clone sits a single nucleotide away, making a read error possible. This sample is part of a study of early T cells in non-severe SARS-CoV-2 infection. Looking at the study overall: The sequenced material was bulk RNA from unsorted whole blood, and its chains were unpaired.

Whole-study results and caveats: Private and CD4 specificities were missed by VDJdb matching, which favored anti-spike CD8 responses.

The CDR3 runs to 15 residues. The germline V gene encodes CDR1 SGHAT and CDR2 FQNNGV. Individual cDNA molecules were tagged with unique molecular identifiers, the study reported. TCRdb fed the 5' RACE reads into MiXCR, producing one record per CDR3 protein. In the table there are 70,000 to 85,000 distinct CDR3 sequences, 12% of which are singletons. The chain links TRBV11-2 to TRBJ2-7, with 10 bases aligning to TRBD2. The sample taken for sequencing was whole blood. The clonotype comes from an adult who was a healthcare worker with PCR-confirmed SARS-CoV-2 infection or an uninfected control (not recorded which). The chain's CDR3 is CVSSIPTSGNYEQYF. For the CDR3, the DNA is TGTGTCAGCAGCATCCCAACTAGCGGGAATTACGAGCAGTACTTC.